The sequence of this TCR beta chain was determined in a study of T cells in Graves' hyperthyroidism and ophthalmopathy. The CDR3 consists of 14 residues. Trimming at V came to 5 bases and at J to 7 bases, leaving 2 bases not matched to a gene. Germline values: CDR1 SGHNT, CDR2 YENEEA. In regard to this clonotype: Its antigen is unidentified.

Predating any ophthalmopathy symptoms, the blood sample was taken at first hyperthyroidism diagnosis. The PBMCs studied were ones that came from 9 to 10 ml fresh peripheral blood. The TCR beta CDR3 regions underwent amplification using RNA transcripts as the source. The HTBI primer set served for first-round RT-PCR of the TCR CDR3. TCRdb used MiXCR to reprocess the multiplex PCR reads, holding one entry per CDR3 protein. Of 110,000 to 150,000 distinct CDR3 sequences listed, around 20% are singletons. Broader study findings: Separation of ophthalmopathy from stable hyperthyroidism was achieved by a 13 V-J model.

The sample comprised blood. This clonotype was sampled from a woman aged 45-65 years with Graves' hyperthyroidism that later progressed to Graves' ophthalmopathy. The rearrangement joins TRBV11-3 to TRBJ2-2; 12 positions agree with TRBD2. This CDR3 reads CASSLAGGRGELFF. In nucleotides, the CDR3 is TGTGCCAGCAGCCTAGCGGGAGGGCGCGGGGAGCTGTTTTTT.